Presented here are 8 T cell receptor beta chains from one specimen sequenced in a study of T-cell reconstitution after alpha-beta-depleted transplantation in children (dated by TCRdb to about 2016). The treatment or condition label, as the study defines it: allogeneic hematopoietic cell transplantation with graft depleted of TCRalphabeta T cells and CD19 B cells. The library was built by means of PCR. The sequencer listed for this sample is Illumina HiSeq 2500. To normalize quantification of the TCRbeta repertoire, the TCR libraries were built with molecular barcoding that relied on unique molecular identifiers. TCRdb ran its own pipeline on the public reads, namely fastp trimming at Q25 and MiXCR clone calling, and kept in-frame beta chains. Duplicate CDR3 protein sequences are folded into a single record with the most common DNA and genes. For this sample the table gives some 130,000 distinct CDR3 sequences, of which more than 9.5% were detected only once. Around 24% of the sample lies in the top ten.

The starting material was PBMCs, mostly from graft donor cells, obtained 180 days after TCRalphabeta/CD19-depleted stem cell transplant. These receptors originate from a girl under three years old who had a stem cell transplant for combined immunodeficiency, so the T cells may come from the graft donor.

This clonotype was detected only a few times. V and J are TRBV27 and TRBJ2-7; D gene unclear. There are 13 residues in the CDR3. CDR1 and CDR2 from the germline V gene are MNHEY and SMNVEV (reference sequence). Trimming pared 3 bases from V and 7 bases from J, leaving 13 bases between. CDR3 DNA: TGTGCCAGCAGTTTTGCGTGGGGTGGGGAGCAGTACTTC. The encoded protein is CASSFAWGGEQYF.

This clonotype came up a few times. The V gene is TRBV10-3, the J gene TRBJ1-5, with D maybe TRBD1 (6 bases). The CDR3 is made up of 14 amino acids. Per germline, CDR1 ENHRY and CDR2 SYGVKD. V was trimmed by 4 bases and J by 2 bases, leaving 9 bases between them. The CDR3 spells CAISAAGGNQPQHF. In DNA, the CDR3 is TGTGCCATCAGTGCTGCAGGGGGCAATCAGCCCCAGCATTTT.

This clonotype was counted only a few times. The chain joins TRBV12-3 or TRBV12-4 to TRBJ2-7; D tentatively fits TRBD1 or TRBD2 (5 bases each). Trimming took off 2 bases at V and 2 bases at J, with 7 bases between the two ends. The CDR3 has 13 amino acids. CDR3 sequence: CASSLWGTYEQYF. As DNA, the CDR3 is TGTGCCAGCAGTTTATGGGGGACCTACGAGCAGTACTTC.

There are a few counts of this clonotype. J is TRBJ2-5 and V is TRBV5-1; D possibly uses TRBD1 or TRBD2 (5 bases each). Germline-derived CDR1 and CDR2 are SGHRS and YFSETQ. There are 16 residues in the CDR3. Trimming cost V 5 bases and J 2 bases, with 19 bases left between them. In nucleotides, the CDR3 is TGCGCCAGCAGTCCGGTGGGGGAGCTAGCACAAGAGACCCAGTACTTC. Residues: CASSPVGELAQETQYF. The full variable domain, rest sourced from reference TRBV5-1 and TRBJ2-5, is KAGVTQTPRYLIKTRGQQVTLSCSPISGHRSVSWYQQTPGQGLQFLFEYFSETQRNKGNFPGRFSGRQFSNSRSEMNVSTLELGDSALYLCASSPVGELAQETQYFGPGTRLLVL.

This clonotype was counted between two and nine times. The rearrangement joins TRBV29-1 to TRBJ1-2, with 9 bases lining up with TRBD1. With 5 bases clipped from V and 4 bases from J, the junction kept 8 bases outside the gene matches. Germline V lookup: CDR1 SQVTM, CDR2 ANQGSEA. The CDR3 sequence is 14 residues long. CDR3 loop: CSVLTGGRGYGYTF. Written as DNA, the CDR3 is TGCAGCGTTCTCACAGGGGGCCGGGGCTATGGCTACACCTTC.

This clonotype showed up just a few times. The chain links TRBV18 to TRBJ2-6; 9 bases line up with TRBD1. This CDR3 spans 19 amino acids. Germline V gene sequence: CDR1 KGHSH, CDR2 LQKENI. The junction had 9 bases not matched to a gene; V was cut back by 3 bases and J by 0 bases. The DNA for the CDR3 is TGTGCCAGCTCACCCAGGGTCGGGACAGGGACCTCTGGGGCCAACGTCCTGACTTTC. Its translation is CASSPRVGTGTSGANVLTF.

This clonotype showed up just a few times. The gene calls are TRBV29-1 and TRBJ2-5; maybe TRBD1 (5 bases). CDR3 length: 12 amino acids. Trimming pared 7 bases from V and 1 base from J, leaving 10 bases between. Germline CDR1 and CDR2: SQVTM and ANQGSEA. CDR3 DNA: TGCAGCGGTTCCGACAGCCAAGAGACCCAGTACTTC. Translation: CSGSDSQETQYF.

There are a few counts of this clonotype. The V and J genes are TRBV12-3 or TRBV12-4 and TRBJ1-2; D uncertain. There are 12 residues in the CDR3. V was shortened by 4 bases and J by 3 bases, with 6 bases between the two germline ends. CDR3 sequence reads: CASSSGDYGYTF. DNA of the CDR3: TGTGCCAGCAGTTCCGGAGACTATGGCTACACCTTC.